This T cell receptor beta chain was found in a study of blood T cell repertoires in COVID-19. About the study: The analysed material was cDNA or gDNA that came from T cells, B-cell-depleted T cells, or PBMCs.

The study assigned cohorts using participant-reported clinical history. Recovered status applied to Cohort 3 donors who had two consecutive negative PCRs. It also applied to those with clearance or with symptom resolution. The protocol was immunoSEQ multiplex PCR, while the TCRdb copy is restricted to in-frame clones and leaves out a portion. The sample consists of about 360,000 clones, roughly 86% of them appearing once. CDR3 length: 13 residues. V was shortened by 4 bases and J by 5 bases, with 9 bases between the two germline ends. In germline, CDR1 is SEHNR, CDR2 FQNEAQ (reference sequence). This TCR was sampled from a young man who had recovered from COVID-19. Sequenced material: PBMCs or T cells enriched from blood (not recorded which). This rearrangement joins TRBV7-9 to TRBJ1-5; D is unclear. In nucleotides, the CDR3 is TGTGCCAGCAGCTCCCGGGAGGATCAGCCCCAGCATTTT. Translated: CASSSREDQPQHF.